This T cell receptor beta chain came from a study of blood T cell repertoires in COVID-19. All enrollees were about 18 to 89 years old and from about 24 US areas. Only in-frame clones appear in the TCRdb table, and some are missing; sequencing was by immunoSEQ multiplex PCR. The profile covers 150,000 or so clones, with 83% appearing a single time and 3.5% to 4% taken by the ten largest. The sample taken for sequencing was PBMCs or T cells enriched from blood (not recorded which). This clonotype was sampled from a woman between 45 and 65 years old in a cohort exposed to, infected with or recovered from COVID-19 (not recorded which).

The CDR3 bases are TGTGCCAGCACCGACTTAGACCCGGGACAGGGGGGGTTAAACAATCAGCCCCAGCATTTT. It translates to CASTDLDPGQGGLNNQPQHF. This sequence joins TRBV2 and TRBJ1-5; 11 nucleotides align to TRBD1. The CDR3 covers 20 residues. Germline assignment: CDR1 SNHLY and CDR2 FYNNEI. V was pared by 7 bases and J by 3 bases, with 20 bases of the junction left unmatched.